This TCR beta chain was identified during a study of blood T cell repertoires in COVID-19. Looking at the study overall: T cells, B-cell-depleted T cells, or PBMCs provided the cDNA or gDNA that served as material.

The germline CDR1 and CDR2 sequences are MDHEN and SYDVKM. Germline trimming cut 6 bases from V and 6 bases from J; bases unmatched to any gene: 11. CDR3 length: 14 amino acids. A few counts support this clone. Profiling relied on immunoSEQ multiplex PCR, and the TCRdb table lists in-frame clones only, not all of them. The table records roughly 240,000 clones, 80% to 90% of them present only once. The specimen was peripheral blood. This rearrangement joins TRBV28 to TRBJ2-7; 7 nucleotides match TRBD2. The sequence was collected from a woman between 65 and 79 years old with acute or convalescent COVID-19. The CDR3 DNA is TGTGCCAGCAGCCGCCCCAGTCGGGGGGTCGAGCAGTACTTC. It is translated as CASSRPSRGVEQYF.